This record concerns one TCR beta chain sequence. These data originate in a study of blood T cell repertoires in COVID-19. Across the whole study: From the United States, Italy and Spain came samples of acute and convalescent COVID-19.

Germline V gene sequence: CDR1 LNHNV, CDR2 YYDKDF (reference sequence). The CDR3 consists of 15 residues. V lost 0 bases to trimming and J lost 4 bases, with 9 bases between them. Clones were sequenced by immunoSEQ multiplex PCR, and TCRdb holds only the in-frame ones, with some missing. The sample has 200,000 or so clones; 80% to 90% are singletons. The sequence came from a woman of 80 years or more with acute or convalescent COVID-19. This rearrangement joins TRBV15 to TRBJ1-4; a weak D match, TRBD1 (6 bases). Sequenced sample: peripheral blood. CDR3 nucleotides: TGTGCCACCAGCAGAGATGGACAGAGTAATGAAAAACTGTTTTTT. It specifies CATSRDGQSNEKLFF.